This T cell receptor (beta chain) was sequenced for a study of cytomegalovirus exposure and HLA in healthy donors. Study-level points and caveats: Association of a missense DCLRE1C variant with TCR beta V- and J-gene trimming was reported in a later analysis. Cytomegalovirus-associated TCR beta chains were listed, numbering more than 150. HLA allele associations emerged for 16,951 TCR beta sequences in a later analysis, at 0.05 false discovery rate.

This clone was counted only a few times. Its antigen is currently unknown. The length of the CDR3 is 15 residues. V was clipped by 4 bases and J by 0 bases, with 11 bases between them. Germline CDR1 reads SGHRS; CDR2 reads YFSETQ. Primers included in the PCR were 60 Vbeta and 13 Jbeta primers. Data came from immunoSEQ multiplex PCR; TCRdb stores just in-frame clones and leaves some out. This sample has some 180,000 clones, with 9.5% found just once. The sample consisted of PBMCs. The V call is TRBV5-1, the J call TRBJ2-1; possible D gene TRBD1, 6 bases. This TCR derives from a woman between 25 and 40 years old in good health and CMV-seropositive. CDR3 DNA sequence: TGCGCCAGCAGCGCAACGGACAGCTCCTACAATGAGCAGTTCTTC. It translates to CASSATDSSYNEQFF.